This TCR beta chain appears in the sequencing data of a study of T cell responses to AZD1222 COVID-19 vaccine. Study results and caveats: Researchers report vaccine-associated CD4 TCRs spanning spike, with dominance at 160-218 and 743-854.

Trimming took 3 bases from V and 2 from J; bases not matched to a gene: 2. CDR1 and CDR2 from the germline V gene are LGHNA and YNFKEQ. This CDR3 comprises 15 residues. TCRdb's copy holds only in-frame clones and misses some; the assay was immunoSEQ multiplex PCR. The data contain about 92,000 clones, approximately 90% of them seen just once; the ten biggest clones take up approximately 21%. Concerning this clone: Antigen unknown.

The V call is TRBV4-2, the J call TRBJ2-3; the match to TRBD2 covers 10 bases. The clonotype comes from an adult in good health. Sample: peripheral blood, taken on day 0 of AZD1222 vaccination. The CDR3 sequence: CASSQGTSVTDTQYF. CDR3 sequence (DNA): TGTGCCAGCAGCCAGGGGACTAGCGTCACAGATACGCAGTATTTT.